This TCR beta chain derives from a study of cytomegalovirus exposure and HLA in healthy donors. Study results and limitations: The classifier, whose performance was assessed in both the original and validation cohorts, reportedly diagnosed cytomegalovirus status with high specificity and sensitivity.

The trim removed 3 bases at V and 8 bases at J, leaving 4 bases unmatched. Germline assignment: CDR1 MRHNA and CDR2 SNTAGT. The CDR3 is 15 amino acids. At collection, donors were nominally healthy, but unrecorded immune exposures were probable. For this clone: Antigen unknown.

60 Vbeta and 13 Jbeta primers were used in PCR. Some clones are missing from TCRdb's copy, which holds only in-frame ones; the method was immunoSEQ multiplex PCR. The table lists 200,000 to 250,000 clones, 75% to 85% of them singletons. The source of this sequence is a woman aged 60-70 years in good health and CMV-seropositive. J is TRBJ1-6 and V is TRBV6-4; TRBD1 aligns across 10 bases. Sequenced material: PBMCs. CDR3 DNA sequence: TGTGCCAGCAGTGAGACAGGGGGCATGCATTCACCCCTCCACTTT. Its protein is CASSETGGMHSPLHF.